These T cell receptor beta chains were read from a single sample in a study of T cells of healthy individuals. TCRdb re-called the 5' RACE reads with MiXCR, one entry per CDR3 protein. The sample holds about 100,000 distinct CDR3 sequences, around 17% seen once. The origin of the receptors is a human donor in good health. The CDR3 runs from the conserved cysteine through the conserved F or W. D genes are given only for firm matches. Rows may omit the clone size; those that give it use once, few, many or a size class.

J gene | V gene | D gene | clone size | CDR3 DNA | CDR3 protein
TRBJ2-3 | TRBV27 | - | few | TGTGCCAGCAGTTTTAGCACAGATACGCAGTATTTT | CASSFSTDTQYF
TRBJ1-3 | TRBV10-3 | - | few | TGTGCCATCAGAGGGACGGACACCATATATTTT | CAIRGTDTIYF
TRBJ2-2 | TRBV20-1 | - | - | TGCAGTGCTAGCTTGAGCTACGACACCGGGGAGCTGTTTTTT | CSASLSYDTGELFF
TRBJ2-1 | TRBV11-1 | TRBD1 | - | TGTGCCAGCAGTCCCGGGACAGGGTTTGGCAATGAGCAGTTCTTC | CASSPGTGFGNEQFF
TRBJ2-1 | TRBV6-5 | - | many | TGTGCCAGCAGTTACCACGGACGGTACAATGAGCAGTTCTTC | CASSYHGRYNEQFF
TRBJ1-5 | TRBV20-1 | - | few | TGCAGTGCTAGTAGGGGAATTAGCAATCAGCCCCAGCATTTT | CSASRGISNQPQHF
TRBJ2-5 | TRBV4-1 | - | few | TGCGCCAGCAGCGGGAGTCGAGAGACCCAGTACTTC | CASSGSRETQYF
TRBJ1-1 | TRBV9 | - | - | TGTGCCAGCAGCGTAGCGGGTAATAGAAACACTGAAGCTTTCTTT | CASSVAGNRNTEAFF
TRBJ2-3 | TRBV3-1 | - | - | TGTGCCAGCAGCCAAGAAGGCAGGGGGGATTCAGATACGCAGTATTTT | CASSQEGRGDSDTQYF
TRBJ1-2 | TRBV14 | - | - | TGTGCCAGCAGCCGGGACGGCTATGGCTACACCTTC | CASSRDGYGYTF
TRBJ2-1 | TRBV7-9 | TRBD2 | many | TGTGCCAGCAGCTTCTTTCTAGCGGGCGCACACTCCTACAATGAGCAGTTCTTC | CASSFFLAGAHSYNEQFF
TRBJ1-4 | TRBV10-2 | - | few | TGCGCCAGCAGTGAGCCTAGGAAGGGTCAGCGACATAATGAAAAACTGTTTTTT | CASSEPRKGQRHNEKLFF
TRBJ2-3 | TRBV5-8 | TRBD2 | - | TGTGCCAGCAGCCCCGGACTAGCAGGGGCAGATACGCAGTATTTT | CASSPGLAGADTQYF
TRBJ2-1 | TRBV7-8 | TRBD2 | few | TGTGCCAGCAGCTTAGCCGGGGGGAGCGGGACTGTCCATGAGCAGTTCTTC | CASSLAGGSGTVHEQFF
TRBJ2-1 | TRBV7-3 | - | - | TGTGCCAGCAGCTTAAGGGGGCAAGTGGCGGGAGTAATAGAGTCCTACAATGTGCAGTTCTTC | CASSLRGQVAGVIESYNVQFF
TRBJ2-7 | TRBV28 | TRBD2 | - | TGTGCCAGCAGTGGCGGGGGGGCGAGGGAGCAGTACTTC | CASSGGGAREQYF
TRBJ1-1 | TRBV6-2/TRBV6-3 | - | - | TGTGCCAGCAGTTACGGGGACGGCAACACTGAAGCTTTCTTT | CASSYGDGNTEAFF
TRBJ1-5 | TRBV18 | - | - | TGTGCCAGCTCTCTCGACATTAGCAATCAGCCCCAGCATTTT | CASSLDISNQPQHF
TRBJ2-1 | TRBV23-1 | TRBD2 | many | TGCGCCAGCAGTCATTGGACAGGGAAGGGTGAAGTGAGGAGGACTAGCGGGACCTACAATGAGCAGTTCTTC | CASSHWTGKGEVRRTSGTYNEQFF
TRBJ1-6 | TRBV7-2 | - | many | TGTGCCAGCAGCGCTCCAGGGGCCAAATCACCCCTCCACTTT | CASSAPGAKSPLHF